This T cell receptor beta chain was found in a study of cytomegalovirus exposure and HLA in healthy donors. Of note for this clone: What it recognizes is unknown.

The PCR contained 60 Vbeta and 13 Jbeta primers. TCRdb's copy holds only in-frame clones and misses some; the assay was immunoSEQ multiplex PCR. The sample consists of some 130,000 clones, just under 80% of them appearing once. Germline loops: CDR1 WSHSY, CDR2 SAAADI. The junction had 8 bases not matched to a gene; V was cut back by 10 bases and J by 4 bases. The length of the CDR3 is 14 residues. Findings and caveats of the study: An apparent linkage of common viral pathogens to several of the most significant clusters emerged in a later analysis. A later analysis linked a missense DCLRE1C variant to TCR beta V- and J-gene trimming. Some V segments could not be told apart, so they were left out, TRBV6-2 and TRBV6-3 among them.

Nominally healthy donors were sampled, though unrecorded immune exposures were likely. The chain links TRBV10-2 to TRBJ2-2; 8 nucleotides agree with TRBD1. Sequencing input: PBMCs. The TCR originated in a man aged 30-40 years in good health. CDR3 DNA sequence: TGCGCCACCGCTTTCACAGGGGGCACCGGGGAGCTGTTTTTT. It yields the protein CATAFTGGTGELFF.